Listed below are T cell receptor beta chains from one sample, sequenced in a study of shared clonotypes between healthy human individuals. Measured with immunoSEQ multiplex PCR; TCRdb has only the in-frame clones, and not every one. The profile shows some 490,000 clones, around 80% of them singletons. The sequenced sample was PBMCs. Receptor source: a woman between 40 and 55 years old in good health. Some clones in this sample may be carry-over from other donors' samples. Each CDR3 is given without its conserved first and last residue.

v_call | cdr3_aa
TRBV7-9 | ASSLAGLGTDTQY
TRBV28 | ASTVGQPEFDEQY
TRBV14 | ASSQGLGRNYGYT
TRBV7-9 | ASRLRGASGKGTGELF
TRBV4-2 | ASSQVGQGYLFGYT
TRBV30 | AWAGGPNQPQH
TRBV5-1 | ASSSTGTGAGELF
TRBV28 | ASSLGGASSTEAF
TRBV28 | ASSFTRDQY
TRBV5-4 | ASTLDGSGSDEQF
TRBV18 | ASSPRGIALPSTDTQY
TRBV7-9 | ASRSGGRNEQY
TRBV7-8 | ASSFRRDSAYGYT
TRBV11-3 | ASSLVGQAINEQF
TRBV4-2 | ASSVRGREGRTDTQY
TRBV6-1 | ASSEGVGVSGNTIY
TRBV15 | ATSRDGSYYEQY
TRBV11-2 | ASSLGGRDQETQY
TRBV5-1 | ASSPPGQLAEQY
TRBV5-4 | ASSPRSGRDGEQF
TRBV27 | ASSPYTSGAYNEQF
TRBV15 | ATSRDTVAGRNPDTQY
TRBV7-8 | ASSLGGTGWGRSKNIQY
TRBV11-2 | ASRMASGIGELF
TRBV7-9 | ASSAGAGAF
TRBV18 | ASSRTENTEAF
TRBV7-2 | ASSELQGLYGYT
TRBV7-2 | ASSLRGLKPNYGYT
TRBV19 | ASSIPLQTQPQH
TRBV5-1 | ASSPPREAPTDTQY
TRBV7-9 | ASSLGTWNTEAF
TRBV19 | ASSSLDRFYEQY
TRBV11-2 | ASSPLTGTHEQY
TRBV10-3 | AISANPLGDTQY
TRBV23-1 | ASSQFGDRVGYT
TRBV7-3 | ASSLRVSANTGELF